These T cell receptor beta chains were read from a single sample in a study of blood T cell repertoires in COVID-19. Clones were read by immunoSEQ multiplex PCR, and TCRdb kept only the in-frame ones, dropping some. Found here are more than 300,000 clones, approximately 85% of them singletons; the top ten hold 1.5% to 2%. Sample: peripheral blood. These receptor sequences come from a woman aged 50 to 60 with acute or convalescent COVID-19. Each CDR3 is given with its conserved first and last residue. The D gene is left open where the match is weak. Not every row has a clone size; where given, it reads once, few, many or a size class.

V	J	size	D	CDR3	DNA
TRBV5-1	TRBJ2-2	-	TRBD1	CASSSRTGDAGELFF	TGCGCCAGCAGCTCACGGACAGGGGATGCCGGGGAGCTGTTTTTT
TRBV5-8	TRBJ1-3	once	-	CASSLEGTKSSGNTIYF	TGTGCCAGCAGCTTGGAAGGGACAAAGAGCTCTGGAAACACCATATATTTT
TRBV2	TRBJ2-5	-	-	CASSVIENETQYF	TGTGCCAGCAGTGTAATAGAAAACGAGACCCAGTACTTC
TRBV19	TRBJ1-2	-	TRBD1	CASSYRDREYGGYTF	TGTGCCAGTAGTTATAGGGACAGGGAGTACGGTGGCTACACCTTC
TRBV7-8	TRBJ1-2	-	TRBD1	CASSLGPDRVYGYTF	TGTGCCAGCAGCTTAGGACCAGACAGGGTGTATGGCTACACCTTC
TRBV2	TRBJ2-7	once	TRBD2	CASSVAPGGEQYF	TGTGCCAGCAGTGTAGCTCCGGGGGGCGAGCAGTACTTC
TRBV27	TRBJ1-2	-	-	CASSLVYFGTAYGYTF	TGTGCCAGCAGTTTAGTCTATTTCGGGACTGCCTATGGCTACACCTTC
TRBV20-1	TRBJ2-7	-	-	CSARTAYEQYF	TGCAGTGCTCGGACAGCTTACGAGCAGTACTTC
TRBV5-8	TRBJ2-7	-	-	CASSLYSGDLGEQYF	TGTGCCAGCAGCTTATATTCGGGGGACCTTGGTGAGCAGTACTTC
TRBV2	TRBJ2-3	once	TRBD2	CASSEGLAGRTDTQYF	TGTGCCAGCAGTGAAGGACTAGCGGGCCGCACAGATACGCAGTATTTT